These T cell receptor beta chains were read from a single sample in a study of CD8+ T cells in alopecia areata. TCRdb's copy holds only in-frame clones and misses some; the assay was immunoSEQ multiplex PCR. Counted here are roughly 180,000 clones, approximately 56% occurring once; the ten biggest clones make up approximately 3.4%. Source: CD4+ T cells sorted from blood, taken at week 4, from a patient treated with tofacitinib. The receptors were sampled from a human donor with alopecia areata. Each CDR3 is given with its conserved first and last residue. Some rows mark clone size as missing; the rest say once, few, many or name a class of expanded clone.

clone_size: .
j_call: TRBJ1-2
v_call: TRBV2
cdr3_aa: CASSEQRGLGYGYTF

clone_size: .
j_call: TRBJ1-2
v_call: TRBV7-8
cdr3_aa: CASSFPGQGPGNYGYTF

clone_size: .
j_call: TRBJ2-3
v_call: TRBV27
cdr3_aa: CASSPLYTDTQYF

clone_size: .
j_call: TRBJ1-2
v_call: TRBV4-2
cdr3_aa: CASSQDSVGLGGYTF

clone_size: few
j_call: TRBJ2-3
v_call: TRBV2
cdr3_aa: CASSSGSGGGTDTQYF

clone_size: .
j_call: TRBJ2-3
v_call: TRBV2
cdr3_aa: CASSDIRVASTDTQYF

clone_size: many
j_call: TRBJ1-6
v_call: TRBV7-2
cdr3_aa: CASSFIQSSYNSPLHF

clone_size: .
j_call: TRBJ1-2
v_call: TRBV4-1
cdr3_aa: CASSQEFAREYGYTF

clone_size: .
j_call: TRBJ2-3
v_call: TRBV6-5
cdr3_aa: CASTRAGGEADTQYF

clone_size: .
j_call: TRBJ1-5
v_call: TRBV4-3
cdr3_aa: CASSPTGSNQPQHF

clone_size: .
j_call: TRBJ2-5
v_call: TRBV20-1
cdr3_aa: CSARGIETQYF

clone_size: few
j_call: TRBJ2-7
v_call: TRBV27
cdr3_aa: CASSPARDYEQYF

clone_size: once
j_call: TRBJ2-1
v_call: TRBV30
cdr3_aa: CACEGGPQFF

clone_size: .
j_call: TRBJ2-1
v_call: TRBV15
cdr3_aa: CATSLPDRINEQFF

clone_size: .
j_call: TRBJ2-3
v_call: TRBV27
cdr3_aa: CASSLWASKDADTQYF

clone_size: .
j_call: TRBJ2-7
v_call: TRBV5-6
cdr3_aa: CASSSRGFYEQYF

clone_size: .
j_call: TRBJ2-5
v_call: TRBV27
cdr3_aa: CASSLEARGRETQYF

clone_size: .
j_call: TRBJ1-1
v_call: TRBV6-1
cdr3_aa: CASSEVGSGEAFF

clone_size: .
j_call: TRBJ2-7
v_call: TRBV5-1
cdr3_aa: CASSFTSGSYEQYF

clone_size: few
j_call: TRBJ1-1
v_call: TRBV4-3
cdr3_aa: CASSRGRINTEAFF

clone_size: .
j_call: TRBJ2-5
v_call: TRBV29-1
cdr3_aa: CSVTRSPQETQYF

clone_size: .
j_call: TRBJ1-1
v_call: TRBV6-6
cdr3_aa: CASSLKGATNAEAFF

clone_size: .
j_call: TRBJ1-2
v_call: TRBV30
cdr3_aa: CAWSVLGFGYTF

clone_size: .
j_call: TRBJ2-1
v_call: TRBV29-1
cdr3_aa: CSVRFSVSYNEQFF

clone_size: once
j_call: TRBJ1-6
v_call: TRBV27
cdr3_aa: CASSPRGALGSPLHF

clone_size: once
j_call: TRBJ2-7
v_call: TRBV5-1
cdr3_aa: CASSVGTDRYEQYF

clone_size: few
j_call: TRBJ2-2
v_call: TRBV29-1
cdr3_aa: CSVEGAGTGELFF

clone_size: .
j_call: TRBJ1-6
v_call: TRBV30
cdr3_aa: CAWNTGASIVSPLHF

clone_size: .
j_call: TRBJ2-7
v_call: TRBV30
cdr3_aa: CAWSVPGIYEQYF

clone_size: .
j_call: TRBJ1-5
v_call: TRBV5-1
cdr3_aa: CASSPAIGQGYQPQHF

clone_size: .
j_call: TRBJ1-4
v_call: TRBV6-1
cdr3_aa: CASREMGLTNEKLFF

clone_size: .
j_call: TRBJ1-1
v_call: TRBV19
cdr3_aa: CASSIMRGREPNTEAFF

clone_size: few
j_call: TRBJ1-2
v_call: TRBV11-2
cdr3_aa: CASSLVGGEDYGYTF

clone_size: .
j_call: TRBJ2-1
v_call: TRBV2
cdr3_aa: CASSDRGSYNEQFF

clone_size: .
j_call: TRBJ2-7
v_call: TRBV7-7
cdr3_aa: CASSLRAGSYEQYF

clone_size: .
j_call: TRBJ1-2
v_call: TRBV9
cdr3_aa: CASSLWFGYTF

clone_size: once
j_call: TRBJ2-7
v_call: TRBV6-5
cdr3_aa: CASSSHRGSDPHEQYF

clone_size: .
j_call: TRBJ1-2
v_call: TRBV10-3
cdr3_aa: CAISESLGNGYTF

clone_size: .
j_call: TRBJ1-1
v_call: TRBV2
cdr3_aa: CASSERTGYAFF

clone_size: .
j_call: TRBJ1-6
v_call: TRBV4-3
cdr3_aa: CASSQDYSSGNSPLHF

clone_size: few
j_call: TRBJ2-3
v_call: TRBV28
cdr3_aa: CASSLGQSLGRTDTQYF

clone_size: .
j_call: TRBJ2-7
v_call: TRBV2
cdr3_aa: CASATYEQYF

clone_size: .
j_call: TRBJ2-7
v_call: TRBV5-6
cdr3_aa: CASSFRTESYEQYF

clone_size: .
j_call: TRBJ2-3
v_call: TRBV30
cdr3_aa: CAWSDAQTGGCLYF